This record concerns one TCR beta chain sequence. CDR3 length: 13 residues. CDR1 and CDR2 from the germline V gene are MNHEY and SMNVEV (reference sequence). Trimming took 6 bases from V and 3 from J, leaving 9 bases between them. These data originate in a study of technical replicates of blood from several donors. TCRdb's copy holds only in-frame clones and misses some; the assay was immunoSEQ multiplex PCR. Of 9,500 to 15,000 clones detected, just under 95% appear once; the ten largest clones hold roughly 6.9%. This clonotype was sampled from a human donor in good health. Sequenced material: PBMCs. The chain couples TRBV27 to TRBJ2-1; maybe TRBD1 (5 bases). This CDR3 reads CASRIQGYNEQFF. The CDR3 nucleotides are TGTGCCAGCAGAATTCAGGGCTACAATGAGCAGTTCTTC.